This TCR beta chain was sequenced for a study of T cells in Graves' hyperthyroidism and ophthalmopathy. Study-wide results and limits: Ophthalmopathy stood apart from stable hyperthyroidism in a 13 V-J model. Also found in blood were most expanded thyroid clonotypes above 0.001.

Researchers defined stable Graves' hyperthyroidism as no ophthalmopathy progression within 18 months. Germline trimming cut 3 bases from V and 9 bases from J; bases unmatched to any gene: 14. This CDR3 is 16 amino acids long. Germline V gene data show CDR1 as SGHTA and CDR2 as FQGNSA. Amplified TCR beta CDR3 regions derived from RNA transcripts. TCR CDR3 regions were first amplified by RT-PCR with HTBI primers. Using its own MiXCR run on the multiplex PCR reads, TCRdb lists one record per CDR3 protein. Among roughly 570,000 distinct CDR3 sequences listed, around 42% were seen once. On this clonotype itself: Its antigen is not identified.

The clonotype originates from a woman between 18 and 29 years old with Graves' hyperthyroidism. The gene calls are TRBV7-2 and TRBJ2-5; TRBD1 aligns across 9 bases. Material for sequencing was peripheral blood or thyroid tissue (not recorded which). The CDR3 spells CASSFPKAGTGKAQYF. CDR3 DNA sequence: TGTGCCAGCAGCTTTCCAAAAGCCGGGACAGGGAAGGCCCAGTACTTC.